This TCR beta chain comes out of a study of human T cells and chemical hapten exposure. Across the whole study: Sensitization applied 2% DPC to approximately 2 cm by approximately 2 cm of upper inner arm skin.

The germline gives CDR1 KGHDR, CDR2 SFDVKD. CDR3 length equals 15 residues. J was trimmed by 0 bases and V by 9 bases; bases with no gene match: 5. In the case of this clonotype: Its antigen is undetermined.

TCRdb ran MiXCR on the RACE reads and lists one entry per CDR3 protein. The sample lists approximately 60,000 distinct CDR3 sequences; 9.5% to 12% were seen once. Noted time point: patch test 3, about 24 weeks after DPC sensitization. Treatment noted: therapeutic diphenylcyclopropenone sensitization with weekly scalp DPC. The study's findings and limits: Versus controls, expanded TCRs had significantly more large CDR3 similarity clusters.

The V and J genes are TRBV24-1 and TRBJ2-5, with 11 bases aligning to TRBD1. Sample: whole blood, taken in connection with sensitization to the hapten diphenylcyclopropenone (DPC). The clonotype was recovered from a woman aged 25 to 39 with alopecia areata. Some clones in this sample may be carry-over from other donors' samples. Written as DNA, the CDR3 is TGTGCCACCGCCTGGACAGGGGGCGACCAAGAGACCCAGTACTTC. It encodes CATAWTGGDQETQYF.